This is a list of T cell receptor beta chains from one sample in a study of shared clonotypes between healthy human individuals. Sequencing used immunoSEQ multiplex PCR; TCRdb keeps in-frame clones, though not all of them. The sample consists of about 710,000 clones, about two thirds of them appearing once. Material for sequencing was memory CD4+ T cells sorted from blood. The source of these receptors is a woman aged 30 to 39 in good health. Each CDR3 is given with its conserved first and last residue. D genes are given only for firm matches. Clone size is not always given. Where it is, it says once, few, many or a class for expanded clones.

clone size | D gene | J gene | V gene | CDR3 protein | CDR3 DNA
many | . | TRBJ2-5 | TRBV5-1 | CASSRPQETQYF | TGCGCCAGCAGCCGTCCCCAAGAGACCCAGTACTTC
. | . | TRBJ2-7 | TRBV15 | CATSRYGAGASYEQYF | TGTGCCACCAGCCGCTACGGAGCGGGCGCGTCCTACGAGCAGTACTTC
. | TRBD1 | TRBJ1-1 | TRBV29-1 | CTTGGLNTEAFF | TGTACTACAGGGGGCTTGAACACTGAAGCTTTCTTT
. | . | TRBJ2-5 | TRBV5-1 | CASSLLGAREETQYF | TGCGCCAGCAGCCTCCTCGGGGCGAGGGAAGAGACCCAGTACTTC
. | . | TRBJ1-5 | TRBV19 | CAVSGEVGGNQPQHF | TGTGCCGTCTCAGGGGAGGTGGGGGGCAATCAGCCCCAGCATTTT
. | TRBD1 | TRBJ1-5 | TRBV28 | CASRVTGYNQPQHF | TGTGCCAGCAGAGTGACAGGGTACAATCAGCCCCAGCATTTT
. | TRBD2 | TRBJ2-3 | TRBV7-6 | CASSLELASDTQYF | TGTGCCAGCAGCTTAGAACTAGCGTCAGATACGCAGTATTTT
. | . | TRBJ1-1 | TRBV13 | CASSRNRGFNTEAFF | TGTGCCAGCAGTCGTAATCGTGGATTTAACACTGAAGCTTTCTTT
. | . | TRBJ2-3 | TRBV7-9 | CASSLVGSEQATQYF | TGTGCCAGCAGCTTAGTAGGTTCCGAGCAAGCGACGCAGTATTTT
. | . | TRBJ1-1 | TRBV27 | CASNSFAANTEAFF | TGTGCCAGCAACAGTTTTGCGGCAAACACTGAAGCTTTCTTT
. | TRBD2 | TRBJ2-7 | TRBV28 | CASSFSPGEAGLAGREQYF | TGTGCCAGCAGTTTTTCACCAGGGGAAGCCGGACTAGCGGGGAGGGAGCAGTACTTC
. | . | TRBJ2-5 | TRBV11-1 | CASSFREYETQYF | TGTGCCAGCAGCTTCCGGGAGTATGAGACCCAGTACTTC
few | . | TRBJ2-5 | TRBV28 | CASSWRRGTQETQYF | TGTGCCAGCAGTTGGCGCAGGGGGACTCAAGAGACCCAGTACTTC
. | TRBD2 | TRBJ2-7 | TRBV4-2 | CASSQILAGGNHEQYF | TGTGCCAGCAGCCAAATTCTCGCGGGAGGGAACCACGAGCAGTACTTC
. | . | TRBJ2-5 | TRBV28 | CASSFFNQGTETQYF | TGTGCCAGCAGTTTTTTTAACCAGGGTACGGAGACCCAGTACTTC
. | TRBD2 | TRBJ2-5 | TRBV5-1 | CASSLGLAEQETQYF | TGCGCCAGCAGCTTGGGACTAGCGGAACAAGAGACCCAGTACTTC
. | TRBD2 | TRBJ2-1 | TRBV7-9 | CASSPGGPGNEQFF | TGTGCCAGCAGTCCGGGAGGGCCGGGAAATGAGCAGTTCTTC
many | . | TRBJ2-1 | TRBV5-1 | CASSLSSGSYNEQFF | TGCGCCAGCAGCTTGAGTAGCGGCAGCTACAATGAGCAGTTCTTC
few | . | TRBJ1-3 | TRBV7-2 | CASRPTRSGNTIYF | TGTGCCAGCAGGCCAACCCGCTCTGGAAACACCATATATTTT
. | TRBD2 | TRBJ2-1 | TRBV6-4 | CASSDGTGGNEQFF | TGTGCCAGCAGTGACGGAACGGGGGGCAATGAGCAGTTCTTC
. | TRBD1 | TRBJ2-7 | TRBV11-2 | CASSSLRGRADGQYF | TGTGCCAGCAGCTCCTTGAGGGGGCGGGCCGACGGGCAGTACTTC
. | TRBD1 | TRBJ1-1 | TRBV19 | CASSMTGGATEAFF | TGTGCCAGTAGTATGACAGGGGGCGCCACTGAAGCTTTCTTT
. | TRBD1 | TRBJ2-7 | TRBV7-9 | CASSTGGASYEQYF | TGTGCCAGCAGCACAGGGGGTGCCTCCTACGAGCAGTACTTC
. | TRBD2 | TRBJ2-7 | TRBV7-9 | CASSLDWAGDYEQYF | TGTGCCAGCAGCTTAGATTGGGCGGGGGACTACGAGCAGTACTTC
. | TRBD1 | TRBJ1-2 | TRBV5-1 | CASSSDRIGYGYTF | TGCGCCAGCAGCTCGGACAGGATTGGGTATGGCTACACCTTC
. | TRBD2 | TRBJ2-1 | TRBV18 | CASSPISGRVSSSYNEQFF | TGTGCCAGCTCACCAATTAGCGGGAGGGTTTCGAGCTCCTACAATGAGCAGTTCTTC
. | . | TRBJ1-4 | TRBV5-1 | CASSLASSNEKLFF | TGCGCCAGCAGCTTGGCCTCTTCAAATGAAAAACTGTTTTTT
. | TRBD2 | TRBJ2-5 | TRBV5-4 | CASSFTSGAQETQYF | TGTGCCAGCAGTTTCACTAGCGGAGCTCAAGAGACCCAGTACTTC
once | . | TRBJ1-1 | TRBV2 | CASNVGRTEAFF | TGTGCCAGCAATGTAGGGCGGACTGAAGCTTTCTTT
. | . | TRBJ2-3 | TRBV4-2 | CASSPSGWGVTDTQYF | TGTGCCAGCAGCCCAAGCGGCTGGGGTGTTACAGATACGCAGTATTTT
few | TRBD1 | TRBJ2-7 | TRBV5-5 | CASSRQGAYEQYF | TGTGCCAGCAGCCGACAGGGGGCCTACGAGCAGTACTTC
few | . | TRBJ2-3 | TRBV5-1 | CASSLGQGPANTDTQYF | TGCGCCAGCAGTTTGGGGCAGGGGCCGGCAAACACAGATACGCAGTATTTT
once | . | TRBJ1-6 | TRBV6-6 | CASRATSSWGSPLHF | TGTGCCAGCAGGGCGACTTCCTCATGGGGTTCACCCCTCCACTTT
once | TRBD2 | TRBJ2-5 | TRBV15 | CATSRGLTSGQETQYF | TGTGCCACCAGCAGAGGGCTGACTAGCGGACAAGAGACCCAGTACTTC
. | TRBD2 | TRBJ2-7 | TRBV9 | CASSVRAGGPYEQYF | TGTGCCAGCAGCGTAAGGGCGGGAGGGCCCTACGAGCAGTACTTC
. | . | TRBJ2-1 | TRBV7-2 | CASSGLNEQFF | TGTGCCAGCAGTGGACTGAATGAGCAGTTCTTC
. | . | TRBJ1-1 | TRBV25-1 | CASSEFDSMNTEAFF | TGTGCCAGCAGTGAATTCGACAGCATGAACACTGAAGCTTTCTTT
. | . | TRBJ1-5 | TRBV27 | CASSFSNQPNQPQHF | TGTGCCAGCAGTTTTTCCAACCAACCCAATCAGCCCCAGCATTTT
. | TRBD1 | TRBJ2-1 | TRBV19 | CASSIFSGTGGRNEQFF | TGTGCCAGTAGTATATTTTCCGGGACAGGGGGCCGAAATGAGCAGTTCTTC
. | . | TRBJ2-5 | TRBV5-1 | CASSQRGTGFQETQYF | TGCGCCAGCAGCCAGAGAGGGACGGGTTTCCAAGAGACCCAGTACTTC
. | . | TRBJ2-3 | TRBV5-8 | CASSLGPGGTDTQYF | TGTGCCAGCAGCTTGGGACCGGGAGGCACAGATACGCAGTATTTT
. | . | TRBJ2-2 | TRBV19 | CASSKRVENTGELFF | TGTGCCAGTAGTAAACGGGTCGAAAACACCGGGGAGCTGTTTTTT
many | . | TRBJ2-1 | TRBV6-6 | CASSDRVGDNEQFF | TGTGCCAGCAGTGACCGGGTGGGGGACAATGAGCAGTTCTTC
. | . | TRBJ2-1 | TRBV27 | CASIKTGSNEQFF | TGTGCCAGCATCAAAACTGGGAGCAATGAGCAGTTCTTC
. | TRBD2 | TRBJ2-2 | TRBV11-3 | CASSSSGPKPGELFF | TGTGCCAGCAGCTCTAGCGGCCCAAAGCCTGGGGAGCTGTTTTTT
. | TRBD2 | TRBJ2-1 | TRBV6-5 | CASSYSFSGRINEQFF | TGTGCCAGCAGTTACTCTTTTAGCGGGAGGATTAATGAGCAGTTCTTC
many | . | TRBJ2-4 | TRBV6-5 | CASSFSLAAKNIQYF | TGTGCCAGCAGTTTCTCGCTAGCCGCCAAAAACATTCAGTACTTC